Listed below are T cell receptor beta chains from one sample, sequenced in a study of CD8 T cells in Susac syndrome. Each CDR3 protein is one row after TCRdb ran MiXCR on the immunoSEQ multiplex PCR reads. The repertoire has 150,000 to 200,000 distinct CDR3 sequences, about 93% of them found once; the top ten carry 0.11% to 0.15%. The sequencing sample was made of CD4+ T cells from PBMCs. Receptors originate from a human donor in good health. CDR3s include the opening cysteine and the closing phenylalanine or tryptophan. D genes are given only for firm matches. The size field is filled for only some rows; it gives once, few, many or a size class.

d_call j_call v_call clone_size cdr3_nt cdr3_aa
TRBD2 TRBJ2-1 TRBV12-3/TRBV12-4 . TGTGCCAGCAGTGCGGGACTAGCGGGGGCAGAGCAGTTCTTC CASSAGLAGAEQFF
. TRBJ2-5 TRBV25-1 . TGTGCCAGCAGTGATCCAGGGTTCCAAGAGACCCAGTACTTC CASSDPGFQETQYF
. TRBJ1-1 TRBV3-1 once TGTGCCAGCAGCTCGGGACACCACACTGAAGCTTTCTTT CASSSGHHTEAFF
TRBD2 TRBJ2-5 TRBV7-9 . TGTGCCAGCAGCTTAGTCGGGAGGGGAGAGACCCAGTACTTC CASSLVGRGETQYF
. TRBJ2-5 TRBV25-1 once TGTGCCAGCATGAGGGTTGGGGAGACCCAGTACTTC CASMRVGETQYF
. TRBJ1-5 TRBV20-1 . TGCAGTGCTATGATGGGGAATCAGCCCCAGCATTTT CSAMMGNQPQHF
TRBD1 TRBJ2-5 TRBV20-1 . TGCAGTGCTCCTGGGACAGGCCAAGAGACCCAGTACTTC CSAPGTGQETQYF
. TRBJ1-2 TRBV3-1 . TGTGCCAGCAGCCAAATCGGGACTGCGAGTCTACGGGGCTACACCTTC CASSQIGTASLRGYTF
TRBD2 TRBJ2-5 TRBV2 . TGTGCCAGCAGTGAATCGCGGGGGAAGCAAGAGACCCAGTACTTC CASSESRGKQETQYF
. TRBJ1-2 TRBV3-1 . TGTGCCAGCAGCCAAGGTGCAGGCAACTATGGCTACACCTTC CASSQGAGNYGYTF